The clone carrying this T cell receptor beta chain was detected many times. The antigen is unknown. One entry per CDR3 protein results from TCRdb running MiXCR on the 5' RACE reads. The sample holds about 180,000 distinct CDR3 sequences, 5.5% to 7.5% seen once. This entry is derived from a study of T cells after yellow fever vaccination. Study overall: The fractions with low cell numbers were processed using SMART-Seq v4 Ultra Low Input. Study results and caveats: Re-detected after boosting: most primary clones, 96% of CD4 and about 85% of CD8.

The CDR3 runs 12 residues. With 5 bases removed from V and 7 bases from J, the gap between germline ends came to 12 bases. CDR1 and CDR2 from the germline V gene are DFQATT and SNEGSKA (reference sequence). Sample: CD4+ T cells sorted from PBMCs, taken on the day of the first yellow fever vaccination. The receptor was isolated from a man younger than 30 who received the YFV17D yellow fever vaccine. V gene TRBV20-1 combines with J gene TRBJ2-1; D is uncertain. The CDR3 spells CSAGRTGNEQFF. In nucleotides, the CDR3 is TGCAGTGCTGGTAGAACTGGGAATGAGCAGTTCTTC.